This entry lists 13 T cell receptor beta chains sequenced from one sample in a study of blood T cell repertoires in COVID-19. The repertoire was sequenced with immunoSEQ multiplex PCR; TCRdb's copy has only in-frame clones and lacks some. The sample carries about 270,000 clones, 80% to 95% recorded once. What was sequenced was PBMCs or T cells enriched from blood (not recorded which). These receptors all come from a man aged 35-49 years who had been exposed to COVID-19.

This clone was recorded a few times. This chain links TRBV30 with TRBJ2-7; the D gene is possibly TRBD2 (6 bases). The CDR3 totals 11 residues. Trimming cost V 4 bases and J 6 bases, with 10 bases left between them. The germline gives CDR1 GTSNPN, CDR2 SVGIG (reference sequence). CDR3 sequence: CAWNQAGEQYF. Written as DNA, the CDR3 is TGTGCCTGGAATCAAGCGGGCGAGCAGTACTTC. The whole variable domain, filled in from reference TRBV30 and TRBJ2-7, reads SQTIHQWPATLVQPVGSPLSLECTVEGTSNPNLYWYRQAAGRGLQLLFYSVGIGQISSEVPQNLSASRPQDRQFILSSKKLLLSDSGFYLCAWNQAGEQYFGPGTRLTVT.

The rearrangement links TRBV9 to TRBJ2-1, with 8 positions matching TRBD2. V dropped 0 bases and J dropped 3; count of bases not matched to a gene: 2. CDR3 length: 15 residues. The V gene's germline CDR1 is SGDLS and CDR2 YYNGEE. The CDR3 DNA is TGTGCCAGCAGCGTAGACGGGAGGGGCTACAATGAGCAGTTCTTC. This translates into CASSVDGRGYNEQFF.

The chain recombines TRBV7-9 with TRBJ1-1, with 8 bases matching TRBD1. The V and J ends lost 1 base and 11 bases, in that order; junction bases with no gene match: 6. CDR1 is SEHNR, CDR2 FQNEAQ, per germline (reference sequence). The CDR3 contains 13 residues. The CDR3 DNA reads as TGTGCCAGCAGCTTAGGTACAGGGGGAGAGGCTTTCTTT. This gives the protein CASSLGTGGEAFF.

The CDR3 bases are TGTGCCAGCAGCCCAGAGGACAGGGGGCCCTACGAGCAGTACTTC. Translated: CASSPEDRGPYEQYF. The rearrangement links TRBV7-9 to TRBJ2-7, with 11 nucleotides matching TRBD1. The CDR3 extends over 15 amino acids. Germline lookup yields CDR1 SEHNR and CDR2 FQNEAQ (reference sequence). Trimming at V came to 5 bases and at J to 2 bases, leaving 5 bases not matched to a gene.

This chain joins TRBV18 and TRBJ2-3; D is unclear. Germline values: CDR1 KGHSH, CDR2 LQKENI. The CDR3 totals 15 residues. Between the trimmed V and J ends, which lost 4 bases and 0 bases, there was a span of 11 bases. The CDR3 loop reads CASSLTPVSTDTQYF. CDR3 nucleotide sequence: TGTGCCAGCTCACTTACCCCGGTTAGCACAGATACGCAGTATTTT.

The rearrangement links TRBV11-2 to TRBJ2-1, with TRBD1 matching over 9 bases. Germline-derived CDR1 and CDR2 are SGHAT and FQNNGV. With 3 bases clipped from V and 7 bases from J, the junction kept 7 bases outside the gene matches. There are 15 residues in the CDR3. The CDR3 DNA reads TGTGCCAGCAGCTTCCCCGGGACAGGGTTAAATGAGCAGTTCTTC. It codes for CASSFPGTGLNEQFF.

The J gene is TRBJ1-1, the V gene TRBV6-6; D not certain. With 7 bases removed from V and 3 bases from J, the gap between germline ends came to 12 bases. This CDR3 is built from 13 residues. Per germline, CDR1 MNHNY and CDR2 SVGAGI (reference sequence). CDR3 sequence reads: CASTRRGDTEAFF. In DNA, the CDR3 is TGTGCCAGCACCCGGCGCGGGGACACTGAAGCTTTCTTT.

V and J are TRBV2 and TRBJ2-5; D gene ambiguous. V was cut by 7 bases and J by 3 bases, with 6 bases left in between. The CDR3 contains 11 residues. From germline, CDR1 is SNHLY and CDR2 FYNNEI. This CDR3 is CASKAEETQYF. In DNA form, the CDR3 reads TGTGCCAGCAAGGCGGAAGAGACCCAGTACTTC.

The gene calls are TRBV10-1 and TRBJ1-1, with D possibly matching TRBD1 (5 bases). The CDR3 is made up of 14 amino acids. V was trimmed by 7 bases and J by 1 base, leaving 13 bases between them. CDR1 is WNHNN and CDR2 is SYGVQD in the germline V gene (reference sequence). The DNA for the CDR3 is TGCGCCAGCACCTCCGACAGTCAGAACACTGAAGCTTTCTTT. Translation: CASTSDSQNTEAFF.

This chain links TRBV5-6 with TRBJ2-1; 11 positions agree with TRBD2. The length of the CDR3 is 16 residues. In germline, CDR1 is SGHDT, CDR2 YYEEEE. The V segment lost 3 bases and the J segment 7 bases; nucleotides outside the gene matches: 9. CDR3 in amino acids: CASSSPTSGSWNEQFF. The DNA of the CDR3 is TGTGCCAGCAGCTCCCCAACTAGCGGGAGCTGGAATGAGCAGTTCTTC.

This clone came up once. The chain recombines TRBV25-1 with TRBJ2-4; 13 nucleotides line up with TRBD2. The CDR3 is made up of 18 amino acids. The junction had 10 bases not matched to a gene; V was cut back by 8 bases and J by 0 bases. Germline lookup yields CDR1 MGHDK and CDR2 SYGVNS. For the CDR3, the DNA is TGTGCCAGCCTCGGACTAGCGGGAGCCTCCCTAGCCAAAAACATTCAGTACTTC. It yields the protein CASLGLAGASLAKNIQYF.

The chain recombines TRBV14 with TRBJ1-2, with 8 bases matching TRBD1. Per germline, CDR1 SGHDN and CDR2 FVKESK. The CDR3 totals 16 residues. Germline trimming cut 0 bases from V and 4 bases from J; bases unmatched to any gene: 7. The CDR3 reads CASSQDLGTGGYGYTF. CDR3 DNA sequence: TGTGCCAGCAGCCAAGATCTCGGGACAGGCGGCTATGGCTACACCTTC.

The rearrangement links TRBV7-9 to TRBJ2-1; TRBD1 matches at 9 bases. CDR1 and CDR2 from the germline V gene are SEHNR and FQNEAQ (reference sequence). The CDR3 totals 16 residues. The V segment lost 4 bases and the J segment 8 bases; nucleotides outside the gene matches: 12. Here the CDR3 DNA reads TGTGCCAGCAGCTCCTGGCCGGGGACAGGGAGGGATGAGCAGTTCTTC. The encoded protein is CASSSWPGTGRDEQFF.